Reported below is one T cell receptor (beta chain). Its specificity is unknown. CDR1 is MDHEN, CDR2 SYDVKM, per germline. This CDR3 is built from 14 residues. Trimming cost V 5 bases and J 4 bases; bases outside gene matches: 3. PCR was performed using 60 Vbeta and 13 Jbeta primers. The repertoire was sequenced with immunoSEQ multiplex PCR; TCRdb's copy has only in-frame clones and lacks some. The table has under 200,000 clones, more than 65% seen once; the top ten hold approximately 0.47%. The data belong to a study of cytomegalovirus exposure and HLA in healthy donors. General study points: TCR beta chains associated with HLA were, in a later analysis, more clonally expanded than equally common others. Most TCR sequences proved rare, with some public TCRs found in many donors. Three CMV-associated chains proved CMV antigen-specific in vitro.

This receptor was identified in a woman between 50 and 59 years old in good health and CMV-seronegative. Sequencing was carried out using PBMCs. V gene TRBV28 combines with J gene TRBJ1-2, with 11 bases fitting TRBD1. CDR3: CASSGGQGGYGYTF. Written as DNA, the CDR3 is TGTGCCAGCAGTGGGGGACAGGGGGGCTATGGCTACACCTTC.